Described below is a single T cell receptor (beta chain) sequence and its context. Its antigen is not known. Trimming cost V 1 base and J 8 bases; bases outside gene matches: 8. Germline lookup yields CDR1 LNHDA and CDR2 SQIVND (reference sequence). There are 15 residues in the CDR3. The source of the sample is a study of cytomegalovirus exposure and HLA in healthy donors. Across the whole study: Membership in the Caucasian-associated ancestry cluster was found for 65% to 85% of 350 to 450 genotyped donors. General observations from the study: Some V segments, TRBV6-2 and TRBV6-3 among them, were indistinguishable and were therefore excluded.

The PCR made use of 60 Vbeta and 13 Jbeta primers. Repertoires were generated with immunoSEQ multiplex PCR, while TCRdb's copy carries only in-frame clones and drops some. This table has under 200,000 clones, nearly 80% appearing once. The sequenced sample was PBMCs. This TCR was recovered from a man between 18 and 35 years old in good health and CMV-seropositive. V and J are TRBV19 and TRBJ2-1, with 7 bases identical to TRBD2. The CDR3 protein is CASSIVGEGQHEQFF. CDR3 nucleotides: TGTGCCAGTAGTATAGTGGGGGAGGGCCAGCATGAGCAGTTCTTC. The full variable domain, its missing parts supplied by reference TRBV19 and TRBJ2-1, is DGGITQSPKYLFRKEGQNVTLSCEQNLNHDAMYWYRQDPGQGLRLIYYSQIVNDFQKGDIAEGYSVSREKKESFPLTVTSAQKNPTAFYLCASSIVGEGQHEQFFGPGTRLTVL.